Reported below is one TCR beta chain. The antigen is unknown. TCRdb called the RT-PCR reads again in MiXCR, with one record for every CDR3 protein. The sample lists roughly 570,000 distinct CDR3 sequences, 12% to 15% seen once, with around 10% in the top ten. This entry comes from a study of response to subunit inactivated influenza vaccine. Whole-study results and caveats: Few new T cells, the authors suggested, are recruited by each seasonal influenza vaccination.

The CDR3 has 15 amino acids. J was trimmed by 6 bases and V by 8 bases; bases with no gene match: 11. The TCR was taken from a man aged 50-60 years who received an inactivated influenza vaccine. Sequenced here: PBMCs from blood, sampled roughly 12 days after vaccination. The V call is TRBV12-3 or TRBV12-4, the J call TRBJ2-1, with 9 positions matching TRBD2. CDR3 in DNA: TGTGCCAGCGGATCTAGCGGGAAGGGAGGCAATGAGCAGTTCTTC. Residues: CASGSSGKGGNEQFF.